These 29 T cell receptor beta chains originate from one sample sequenced in a study of blood T cell repertoires in COVID-19. This table comes from immunoSEQ multiplex PCR, and its TCRdb copy is limited to in-frame clones, with some not included. Of 330,000 or so clones in the sample, about 92% were seen once. The sample taken for sequencing was PBMCs or T cells enriched from blood (not recorded which). The origin of the receptors is a woman aged 25 to 45 who had recovered from COVID-19.

The CDR3 bases are TGTGCCAGCAGGCGGCCGGGACAGTCTCAGGAACCCCTCCACTTT. Protein: CASRRPGQSQEPLHF. The rearrangement links TRBV28 to TRBJ1-6; 7 nucleotides match TRBD1. The germline gives CDR1 MDHEN, CDR2 SYDVKM. V was clipped by 6 bases and J by 12 bases; unmatched bases: 14. The CDR3 is 15 residues long.

J is TRBJ2-2 and V is TRBV19; 10 nucleotides align to TRBD1. Per germline, CDR1 LNHDA and CDR2 SQIVND (reference sequence). The trim removed 9 bases at V and 3 bases at J, leaving 4 bases unmatched. The length of the CDR3 is 14 residues. CDR3 residues: CASRQGADTGELFF. For the CDR3, the DNA is TGTGCCAGCCGACAGGGGGCCGACACCGGGGAGCTGTTTTTT.

This clone was seen once. The chain has TRBV7-2 and TRBJ2-1, with D perhaps TRBD2 (5 bases). This CDR3 has 14 amino acids. Between the trimmed V and J ends, which lost 5 bases and 7 bases, there was a span of 15 bases. Germline V CDR1 and CDR2: SGHTA, FQGNSA. The CDR3 DNA sequence: TGTGCCAGCAGCCCCGTCGGGAAAGGGAATGAGCAGTTCTTC. Its translation is CASSPVGKGNEQFF.

The gene calls are TRBV18 and TRBJ1-2, with 12 nucleotides matching TRBD1. From germline, CDR1 is KGHSH and CDR2 LQKENI. The CDR3 is 17 residues long. Germline trimming cut 0 bases from V and 2 bases from J; bases unmatched to any gene: 4. CDR3 in amino acids: CASSPPGQGASNYGYTF. The DNA of the CDR3 is TGTGCCAGCTCACCACCGGGACAGGGGGCGTCGAACTATGGCTACACCTTC.

J is TRBJ2-1 and V is TRBV5-1; D remains ambiguous. The CDR3 loop spans 16 amino acids. Germline CDR1 is SGHRS and CDR2 is YFSETQ. The V gene lost 1 base and the J gene lost 0 bases, with 11 bases spanning the gap. The CDR3 sequence: CASSLNTRSSYNEQFF. CDR3 in DNA: TGCGCCAGCAGCTTGAACACGCGGAGCTCCTACAATGAGCAGTTCTTC.

For this clone: The sample carries other DNA sequences with the same CDR3. The chain carries TRBV20-1 and TRBJ2-1; D remains ambiguous. This CDR3 contains 11 residues. Germline V gene sequence: CDR1 DFQATT, CDR2 SNEGSKA (reference sequence). V was trimmed by 1 base and J by 10 bases, leaving 8 bases between them. DNA for the CDR3: TGCAGTGCTAGAGGTCTCGCGGAGCAGTTCTTC. It is translated as CSARGLAEQFF.

This clone has a single count. The J gene is TRBJ2-7, the V gene TRBV7-2; a weak D match, TRBD1 (6 bases). From germline, CDR1 is SGHTA and CDR2 FQGNSA. V lost 6 bases to trimming and J lost 0 bases, with 15 bases between them. The CDR3 sequence is 15 residues long. CDR3 amino acids: CASSPPTGGSYEQYF. CDR3 bases: TGTGCCAGCAGTCCTCCGACAGGTGGCTCCTACGAGCAGTACTTC.

This clone was counted a single time. The V and J genes are TRBV7-6 and TRBJ2-1, with TRBD1 matching 9 bases. Germline V gene lookup returns CDR1 SGHVS and CDR2 FNYEAQ. J gave up 6 bases and V 5 bases, and 5 bases lay outside the gene matches. This CDR3 region has 14 residues. This CDR3 is CASSRDRAFNEQFF. The CDR3 nucleotides are TGTGCCAGCAGCCGGGACAGGGCTTTCAATGAGCAGTTCTTC.

Written as DNA, the CDR3 is TGTGCCAGCAGCGCGAGCGGACTAGCGGGGGGAAATGAGCAGTTCTTC. Protein product: CASSASGLAGGNEQFF. This rearrangement joins TRBV9 to TRBJ2-1; 14 nucleotides align to TRBD2. CDR3 length equals 16 residues. The V gene's germline CDR1 is SGDLS and CDR2 YYNGEE. Trimming took 3 bases from V and 7 from J; bases not matched to a gene: 6.

The chain carries TRBV19 and TRBJ1-2, with a tentative D call TRBD1 (5 bases). Trimming removed 3 bases at V and 6 bases at J, with 20 bases between. Germline lookup yields CDR1 LNHDA and CDR2 SQIVND (reference sequence). The CDR3 consists of 16 residues. This CDR3 is CASSILDGRAPDGYTF. Written as DNA, the CDR3 is TGTGCCAGTAGTATCCTCGATGGCAGGGCGCCCGATGGCTACACCTTC.

V usage is TRBV2 and J usage is TRBJ2-2; a possible D gene is TRBD1 (5 bases). CDR1 and CDR2 (germline): SNHLY, FYNNEI. Between the trimmed V and J ends, which lost 6 bases and 7 bases, there was a span of 15 bases. The CDR3 is made up of 14 amino acids. CDR3 sequence (DNA): TGTGCCAGCAGCCCCAGGGTATCTGGCGGGGAGCTGTTTTTT. It yields the protein CASSPRVSGGELFF.

This sequence joins TRBV5-1 and TRBJ1-4; D may be TRBD1 (5 bases). Germline CDR1 SGHRS, CDR2 YFSETQ. The CDR3 is 13 amino acids. V was shortened by 1 base and J by 8 bases, with 9 bases between the two germline ends. CDR3 sequence (DNA): TGCGCCAGCAGCTTGAACAGGCGGGAAAAACTGTTTTTT. It specifies CASSLNRREKLFF.

The chain recombines TRBV19 with TRBJ2-1; no clear D. The germline gives CDR1 LNHDA, CDR2 SQIVND (reference sequence). The CDR3 loop spans 16 amino acids. V gave up 3 bases and J gave up 6 bases, with 18 bases separating them. CDR3: CASSIALNLPFNEQFF. Here the CDR3 DNA reads TGTGCCAGTAGTATTGCTCTAAACCTTCCATTCAATGAGCAGTTCTTC.

The gene calls are TRBV6-5 and TRBJ1-1; D is perhaps TRBD1 (5 bases). CDR1 is MNHEY and CDR2 is SVGAGI in the germline V gene. Trimming took off 6 bases at V and 10 bases at J, with 15 bases between the two ends. There are 12 residues in the CDR3. CDR3 sequence (DNA): TGTGCCAGCAGAGACACAGGTGTCCGAGCTTTCTTT. Translation: CASRDTGVRAFF.

V gene TRBV5-1 combines with J gene TRBJ2-7, with D possibly being TRBD1 (6 bases). The CDR3 sequence is 16 residues long. Germline V gene data show CDR1 as SGHRS and CDR2 as YFSETQ. Between the trimmed V and J ends, which lost 3 bases and 9 bases, there was a span of 25 bases. This chain's CDR3 is CASSWVGTSGQTGQYF. The CDR3 DNA sequence: TGCGCCAGCAGCTGGGTGGGTACGTCTGGACAGACGGGGCAGTACTTC.

The J gene is TRBJ2-2, the V gene TRBV4-3; a possible D gene is TRBD1 (6 bases). This CDR3 spans 18 amino acids. CDR1 LGHNA and CDR2 YSLEER come from the germline V gene. Trimming took off 0 bases at V and 0 bases at J, with 14 bases between the two ends. The CDR3 spells CASSQDRAGAANTGELFF. As DNA, the CDR3 is TGCGCCAGCAGCCAAGATAGGGCAGGGGCCGCGAACACCGGGGAGCTGTTTTTT.

The chain links TRBV30 to TRBJ1-2; 7 bases fit TRBD1. Germline-derived CDR1 and CDR2 are GTSNPN and SVGIG (reference sequence). With V trimmed by 1 base and J by 2 bases, 7 bases remained unmatched. This CDR3 is 15 amino acids long. The CDR3 DNA reads TGTGCCTGGAGTGGACAGGGCGGATGGAACTATGGCTACACCTTC. Residues: CAWSGQGGWNYGYTF.

The rearrangement uses TRBV7-2 and TRBJ2-6; TRBD1 aligns across 7 bases. The ends lost 1 base at V and 2 bases at J; junction bases unmatched: 2. This CDR3 is 16 amino acids long. Germline V CDR1 and CDR2: SGHTA, FQGNSA. The CDR3 region is CASSLVGGAGANVLTF. DNA of the CDR3: TGTGCCAGCAGCTTAGTAGGGGGCGCTGGGGCCAACGTCCTGACTTTC.

This chain uses TRBV3-1 (or the pseudogene TRBV3-2) with TRBJ1-1; a possible D gene is TRBD1 (6 bases). The V and J ends lost 4 bases and 1 base respectively, with 13 bases between them. This CDR3 region has 15 residues. CDR1 and CDR2 (germline): LGHDT, YNNKEL (reference sequence). In nucleotides, the CDR3 is TGTGCCAGCAGCCCCAGGGACACAGGGAACACTGAAGCTTTCTTT. Its translation is CASSPRDTGNTEAFF.

The chain recombines TRBV19 with TRBJ2-7, with 7 bases that match TRBD2. In germline, CDR1 is LNHDA, CDR2 SQIVND (reference sequence). V shed 0 bases, J shed 1 base, and the junction held 3 bases outside the gene matches. This CDR3 spans 15 amino acids. The CDR3 is CASSIEGTTSYEQYF. Written as DNA, the CDR3 is TGTGCCAGTAGTATAGAAGGGACTACTTCCTACGAGCAGTACTTC.

The chain is built from TRBV7-3 and TRBJ2-4, with TRBD1 matching over 7 bases. CDR1 is SGHTA, CDR2 FQGTGA, per germline. Trimming removed 6 bases from V and 5 bases from J; junction bases left unmatched: 10. This CDR3 is built from 15 residues. CDR3 loop: CASSIGDRQQNIQYF. In DNA form, the CDR3 reads TGTGCCAGCAGTATAGGGGACAGACAGCAAAACATTCAGTACTTC.

V usage is TRBV28 and J usage is TRBJ1-6; D perhaps matches TRBD1 (6 bases). Trimming shortened V by 5 bases and J by 11 bases, and 16 bases separated the two germline ends. Germline assignment: CDR1 MDHEN and CDR2 SYDVKM. The CDR3 loop spans 14 amino acids. CDR3 sequence (DNA): TGTGCCAGCAGTCTGACAGGACCTGGGCCACCCCTCCACTTT. Amino acid sequence: CASSLTGPGPPLHF.

The CDR3 here is CASSPRTGLGTYEQYF. The CDR3 nucleotides read TGTGCCAGTAGTCCCCGAACAGGGTTAGGTACCTACGAGCAGTACTTC. V usage is TRBV19 and J usage is TRBJ2-7, with a tentative D call TRBD1 (6 bases). V was shortened by 5 bases and J by 2 bases, with 19 bases between the two germline ends. Germline V gene data show CDR1 as LNHDA and CDR2 as SQIVND (reference sequence). The CDR3 has 16 amino acids.

V gene TRBV7-8 combines with J gene TRBJ1-2, with TRBD1 matching 8 bases. The CDR3 spans 15 residues. V was clipped by 2 bases and J by 3 bases; unmatched bases: 5. Germline lookup yields CDR1 SGHVS and CDR2 FQNEAQ. CDR3 residues: CASSLFSTGDYGYTF. DNA of the CDR3: TGTGCCAGCAGCTTATTCTCGACAGGGGACTATGGCTACACCTTC.

The V gene is TRBV7-9, the J gene TRBJ1-2; D is uncertain. Germline-derived CDR1 and CDR2 are SEHNR and FQNEAQ (reference sequence). V lost 6 bases and J lost 2, with 13 bases in between. The CDR3 totals 14 residues. In DNA, the CDR3 is TGTGCCAGCAGTTCTTATACGGAGAACTATGGCTACACCTTC. It specifies CASSSYTENYGYTF.

V and J are TRBV2 and TRBJ1-4; TRBD1 matches 7 bases. This CDR3 region has 15 residues. Per the germline V gene, CDR1 is SNHLY and CDR2 is FYNNEI. With V trimmed by 7 bases and J by 5 bases, 10 bases remained unmatched. This CDR3 reads CASIEGGTANEKLFF. In DNA form, the CDR3 reads TGTGCCAGCATAGAAGGGGGGACAGCAAATGAAAAACTGTTTTTT.

This chain joins TRBV7-3 and TRBJ2-7, with D possibly being TRBD2 (6 bases). Germline V gene data show CDR1 as SGHTA and CDR2 as FQGTGA. The CDR3 length is 14 residues. The V end was cut by 2 bases, the J end by 3 bases, with 11 bases between. The CDR3 DNA sequence: TGTGCCAGCAGCTTAGATTATAGCGGCTACGAGCAGTACTTC. It specifies CASSLDYSGYEQYF.

This rearrangement joins TRBV30 to TRBJ1-6, with a weak D call TRBD1 (5 bases). CDR3 length: 13 residues. Germline V gene data show CDR1 as GTSNPN and CDR2 as SVGIG (reference sequence). V lost 2 bases to trimming and J lost 10 bases, with 12 bases between them. CDR3 DNA: TGTGCCTGGAGTCCAGGGTTAGGGTCACCCCTCCACTTT. It is translated as CAWSPGLGSPLHF.

The CDR3 here is CASSWLPHTAGTEAFF. In DNA, the CDR3 is TGTGCCAGCAGCTGGCTCCCTCATACGGCAGGCACTGAAGCTTTCTTT. The chain has TRBV7-2 and TRBJ1-1; no reliable D call. Trimming removed 4 bases from V and 4 bases from J, with 19 bases in between. The CDR3 spans 16 residues. Germline loops: CDR1 SGHTA, CDR2 FQGNSA.